The TCR beta chain described here comes from a study of cytomegalovirus exposure and HLA in healthy donors. CDR1 and CDR2 from the germline V gene are MGHRA and YSYEKL. V was trimmed by 1 base and J by 5 bases, leaving 12 bases between them. The CDR3 has 14 residues. This clone has a handful of counts. Its antigen remains unidentified. Method: immunoSEQ multiplex PCR; TCRdb's copy keeps in-frame clones and lacks some. This repertoire shows 110,000 or so clones, around 87% found once; its top ten account for roughly 4%. Study observations and caveats: CMV antigen specificity of three CMV-associated chains was confirmed in vitro.

The rearrangement joins TRBV4-1 to TRBJ2-7, with a tentative D call TRBD1 (5 bases). This receptor was obtained from a woman aged 18-30 years in good health and CMV-seropositive. Sequencing was carried out using PBMCs. As DNA, the CDR3 is TGCGCCAGCAGCCAAGGGCAGGGTATCCACGAGCAGTACTTC. This codes for CASSQGQGIHEQYF.